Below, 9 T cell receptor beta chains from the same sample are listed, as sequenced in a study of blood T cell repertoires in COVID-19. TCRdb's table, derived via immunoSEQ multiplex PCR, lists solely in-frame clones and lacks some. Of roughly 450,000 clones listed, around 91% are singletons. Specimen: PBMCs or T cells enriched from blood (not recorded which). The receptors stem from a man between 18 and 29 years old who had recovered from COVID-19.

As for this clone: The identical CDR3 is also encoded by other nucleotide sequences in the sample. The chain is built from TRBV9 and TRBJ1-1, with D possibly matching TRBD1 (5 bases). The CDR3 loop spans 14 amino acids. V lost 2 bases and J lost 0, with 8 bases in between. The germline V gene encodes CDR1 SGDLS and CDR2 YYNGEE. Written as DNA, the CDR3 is TGTGCCAGCAGCGTCGACAGTATGAACACTGAAGCTTTCTTT. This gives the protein CASSVDSMNTEAFF.

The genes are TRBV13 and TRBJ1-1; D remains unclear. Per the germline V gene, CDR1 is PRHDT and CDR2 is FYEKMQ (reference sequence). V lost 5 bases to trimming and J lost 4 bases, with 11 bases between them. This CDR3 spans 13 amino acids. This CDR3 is CASSQPPVTEAFF. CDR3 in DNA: TGTGCCAGCAGCCAACCGCCGGTCACTGAAGCTTTCTTT.

CDR3 region: CASSRTGLFTEAFF. In DNA form, the CDR3 reads TGTGCCAGCAGTCGGACAGGGTTGTTCACTGAAGCTTTCTTT. The chain combines TRBV6-5 with TRBJ1-1; 8 bases match TRBD1. V gave up 5 bases and J gave up 4 bases; unmatched junction bases: 6. This CDR3 is 14 amino acids long. Per germline, CDR1 MNHEY and CDR2 SVGAGI.

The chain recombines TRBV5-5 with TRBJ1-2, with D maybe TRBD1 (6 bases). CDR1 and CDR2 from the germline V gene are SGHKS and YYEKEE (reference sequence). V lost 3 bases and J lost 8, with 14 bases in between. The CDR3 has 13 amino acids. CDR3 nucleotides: TGTGCCAGCAGCTCCTTAACAGGGTCCGGCTACACCTTC. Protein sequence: CASSSLTGSGYTF.

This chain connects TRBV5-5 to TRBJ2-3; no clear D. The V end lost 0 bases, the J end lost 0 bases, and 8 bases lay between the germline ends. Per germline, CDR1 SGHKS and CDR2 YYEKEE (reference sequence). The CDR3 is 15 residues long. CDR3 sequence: CASSLARVSTDTQYF. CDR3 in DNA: TGTGCCAGCAGCTTGGCCCGGGTTAGCACAGATACGCAGTATTTT.

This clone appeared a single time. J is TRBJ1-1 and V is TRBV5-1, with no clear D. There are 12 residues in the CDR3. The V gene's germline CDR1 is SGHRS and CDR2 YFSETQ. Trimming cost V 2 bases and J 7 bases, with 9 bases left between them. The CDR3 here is CASSLSGNEAFF. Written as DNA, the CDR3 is TGCGCCAGCAGCTTATCGGGGAATGAAGCTTTCTTT.

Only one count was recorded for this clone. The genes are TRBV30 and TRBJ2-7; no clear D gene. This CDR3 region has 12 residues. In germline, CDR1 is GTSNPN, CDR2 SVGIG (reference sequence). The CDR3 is CACGRSSYEQYF. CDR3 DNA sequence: TGTGCTTGTGGGCGCTCCTCCTACGAGCAGTACTTC. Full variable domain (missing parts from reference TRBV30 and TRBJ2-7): SQTIHQWPATLVQPVGSPLSLECTVEGTSNPNLYWYRQAAGRGLQLLFYSVGIGQISSEVPQNLSASRPQDRQFILSSKKLLLSDSGFYLCACGRSSYEQYFGPGTRLTVT.

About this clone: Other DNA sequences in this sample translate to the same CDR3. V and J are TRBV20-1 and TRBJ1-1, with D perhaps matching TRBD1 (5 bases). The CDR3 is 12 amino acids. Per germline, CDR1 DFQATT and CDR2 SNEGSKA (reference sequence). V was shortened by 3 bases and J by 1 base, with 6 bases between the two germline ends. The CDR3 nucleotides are TGCAGTGCTAGTAGGGGGAACACTGAAGCTTTCTTT. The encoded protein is CSASRGNTEAFF.

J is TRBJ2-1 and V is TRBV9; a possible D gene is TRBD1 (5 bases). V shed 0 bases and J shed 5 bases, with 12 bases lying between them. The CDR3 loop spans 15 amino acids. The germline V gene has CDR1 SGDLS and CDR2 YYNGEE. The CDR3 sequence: CASSVVGDKHNEQFF. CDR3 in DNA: TGTGCCAGCAGCGTAGTAGGGGATAAGCACAATGAGCAGTTCTTC.